This passage covers 23 T cell receptor beta chains from one sample sequenced in a study of Graves' ophthalmopathy and Graves' hyperthyroidism. RNA transcripts provided the template for amplifying TCR beta CDR3 regions. First-round RT-PCR used HTBI primers; second-round multiplex PCR followed. Each CDR3 protein is one row after TCRdb ran MiXCR on the multiplex PCR reads. This sample has about 620,000 distinct CDR3 sequences, with around a fifth found just once. Sequencing was performed on peripheral blood. The receptors shown here come from a woman aged 18-29 years with stable Graves' hyperthyroidism. Some clones in this sample may be carry-over from other donors' samples.

The chain combines TRBV18 with TRBJ2-5, with D perhaps matching TRBD1 (5 bases). The CDR3 has 16 amino acids. Trimming took 3 bases from V and 6 from J, leaving 20 bases between them. Germline lookup yields CDR1 KGHSH and CDR2 LQKENI. CDR3 protein: CASSPGQDGVLKTQYF. CDR3 DNA: TGTGCCAGCTCACCCGGACAAGATGGGGTTTTAAAGACCCAGTACTTC.

This clonotype was seen repeatedly, ten times or more. The gene calls are TRBV9 and TRBJ1-1, with no clear D. This CDR3 contains 15 residues. Germline CDR1 is SGDLS and CDR2 is YYNGEE. Trimming shortened V by 0 bases and J by 5 bases, and 14 bases separated the two germline ends. CDR3 sequence: CASSVVGSLGTEAFF. The DNA for the CDR3 is TGTGCCAGCAGCGTAGTAGGGAGCCTGGGGACTGAAGCTTTCTTT.

This clonotype was seen at least ten times. The chain recombines TRBV28 with TRBJ2-5, with no clear D. The CDR3 has 15 residues. CDR1 and CDR2 (germline): MDHEN, SYDVKM. V was pared by 2 bases and J by 2 bases, with 12 bases between. The chain's CDR3 is CASSLRYHGQETQYF. CDR3 in DNA: TGTGCCAGCAGTTTACGGTATCACGGACAAGAGACCCAGTACTTC.

This clonotype was counted only a few times. The CDR3 region is CASRGRVNSEQYF. CDR3 bases: TGTGCCAGCAGGGGCAGGGTTAACTCCGAGCAGTACTTC. The rearrangement joins TRBV6-1 to TRBJ2-7, with a possible D match to TRBD1 (5 bases). The CDR3 has 13 residues. The V gene's germline CDR1 is MNHNS and CDR2 SASEGT. V gave up 6 bases and J gave up 6 bases, with 15 bases separating them.

The table lists this clonotype with many counts. The chain carries TRBV19 and TRBJ2-5; 11 bases match TRBD2. This CDR3 comprises 15 residues. V was clipped by 6 bases and J by 0 bases; unmatched bases: 3. The germline V gene has CDR1 LNHDA and CDR2 SQIVND (reference sequence). DNA of the CDR3: TGTGCCAGTAGGGAACTAGCGGGGGACCAAGAGACCCAGTACTTC. It translates to CASRELAGDQETQYF.

This clonotype was seen a handful of times. The chain employs TRBV9 and TRBJ2-1, with TRBD2 identical over 9 bases. The trim removed 0 bases at V and 4 bases at J, leaving 8 bases unmatched. CDR3 size: 17 residues. Per the germline V gene, CDR1 is SGDLS and CDR2 is YYNGEE. The CDR3 reads CASSVGRSREGYNEQFF. CDR3 nucleotides: TGTGCCAGCAGCGTAGGTCGTTCGCGGGAGGGGTACAATGAGCAGTTCTTC.

In this sample, this clonotype turned up many times. The chain combines TRBV19 with TRBJ2-7; D is unresolved. Per the germline V gene, CDR1 is LNHDA and CDR2 is SQIVND (reference sequence). Trimming cost V 5 bases and J 3 bases, with 11 bases left between them. This CDR3 is built from 13 residues. The CDR3 spells CASSPPYSYEQYF. CDR3 DNA sequence: TGTGCCAGTAGTCCCCCCTACAGCTACGAGCAGTACTTC.

This clonotype occurred many times. This chain links TRBV6-5 with TRBJ1-2, with D possibly matching TRBD1 (6 bases). The CDR3 consists of 13 residues. Trimming shortened V by 6 bases and J by 6 bases, and 14 bases separated the two germline ends. CDR1 and CDR2 (germline): MNHEY, SVGAGI. The CDR3 region has the DNA TGTGCCAGCAGCCCGGAGTGGGGGCATGGCTACACCTTC. As protein: CASSPEWGHGYTF.

This clonotype was seen repeatedly, ten times or more. The V gene is TRBV20-1, the J gene TRBJ1-5; D unclear. The CDR3 sequence is 13 residues long. CDR1 is DFQATT, CDR2 SNEGSKA, per germline (reference sequence). Trimming shortened V by 1 base and J by 5 bases, and 9 bases separated the two germline ends. In nucleotides, the CDR3 is TGCAGTGCTAGAGGTGATACATATCAGCCCCAGCATTTT. This sequence encodes CSARGDTYQPQHF.

This clonotype was counted ten times or more. V usage is TRBV7-8 and J usage is TRBJ2-5, with D tentatively TRBD1 (5 bases). CDR1 is SGHVS and CDR2 is FQNEAQ in the germline V gene. Trimming removed 5 bases from V and 0 bases from J, with 10 bases in between. The CDR3 is made up of 14 amino acids. Here the CDR3 reads CASSNRQYQETQYF. The CDR3, as DNA: TGTGCCAGCAGCAACCGACAGTACCAAGAGACCCAGTACTTC.

This clonotype has at least ten counts. This sequence joins TRBV6-6 and TRBJ2-7; 7 bases line up with TRBD1. This CDR3 spans 13 amino acids. Looked up from germline, CDR1 is MNHNY and CDR2 is SVGAGI (reference sequence). With 4 bases clipped from V and 3 bases from J, the junction kept 3 bases outside the gene matches. The CDR3 protein is CASSLGQFYEQYF. In DNA form, the CDR3 reads TGTGCCAGCAGTTTGGGACAGTTCTACGAGCAGTACTTC.

Ten or more counts support this clonotype. The chain is built from TRBV27 and TRBJ2-5; TRBD2 matches at 11 bases. With V trimmed by 6 bases and J by 5 bases, 11 bases remained unmatched. Germline values: CDR1 MNHEY, CDR2 SMNVEV (reference sequence). The length of the CDR3 is 16 residues. This CDR3 reads CASSPLAGGPRETQYF. The CDR3 bases are TGTGCCAGCAGCCCCTTAGCGGGGGGGCCAAGGGAGACCCAGTACTTC.

The chain couples TRBV6-5 to TRBJ1-1; tentative D call: TRBD1 (5 bases). Germline-derived CDR1 and CDR2 are MNHEY and SVGAGI. V was clipped by 2 bases and J by 4 bases, with 8 bases between them. The CDR3 has 13 amino acids. The CDR3 DNA sequence: TGTGCCAGCAGTTACCCAGGGCTCACTGAAGCTTTCTTT. It translates to CASSYPGLTEAFF.

This clonotype was seen repeatedly, ten times or more. The gene calls are TRBV6-2 or TRBV6-3 and TRBJ2-7; tentatively, D is TRBD1 or TRBD2 (5 bases each). Per germline, CDR1 MNHEY and CDR2 SVGEGT. CDR3 size: 16 residues. V lost 8 bases and J lost 7, with 27 bases in between. The CDR3: CASAPDSGTPNREQYF. In DNA, the CDR3 is TGTGCCAGCGCCCCAGACTCCGGGACCCCGAACCGGGAGCAGTACTTC.

The sample holds many counts of this clonotype. V is TRBV7-3 and J is TRBJ1-1; D uncertain. V lost 2 bases to trimming and J lost 1 base, with 5 bases between them. CDR1 is SGHTA and CDR2 is FQGTGA in the germline V gene. The length of the CDR3 is 13 residues. The CDR3 nucleotides are TGTGCCAGCAGCTTACTTCCGAACACTGAAGCTTTCTTT. Translation: CASSLLPNTEAFF.

This chain uses TRBV20-1 with TRBJ1-3; D unresolved. Deletions cut 3 bases from V and 4 bases from J, with 13 bases between. Germline CDR1 reads DFQATT; CDR2 reads SNEGSKA (reference sequence). The CDR3 has 14 residues. As DNA, the CDR3 is TGCAGTGCTAGTGACGGCCCCGTGGGAAACACCATATATTTT. Amino acids: CSASDGPVGNTIYF.

This clonotype was picked up many times. The V and J genes are TRBV29-1 and TRBJ1-2, with 11 positions matching TRBD1. CDR1 is SQVTM and CDR2 is ANQGSEA in the germline V gene. This CDR3 has 14 residues. V lost 6 bases and J lost 3; bases outside the gene matches: 6. For the CDR3, the DNA is TGCAGCGTCCCTGGGACAGGGGGAGACTATGGCTACACCTTC. Its translation: CSVPGTGGDYGYTF.

About this clonotype: Just one base apart from a much larger clone, this may be a read error. The CDR3 does not close with the conserved phenylalanine or tryptophan, likely indicating a read error. CDR3 nucleotides: TGTGCCAGCAGTTTGGGACTGGGAGCCTCCTACGAGCAGTACTCC. Residues: CASSLGLGASYEQYS. The V and J genes are TRBV7-2 and TRBJ2-7, with D perhaps TRBD2 (6 bases). The CDR3 extends over 15 amino acids. Trimming removed 6 bases at V and 0 bases at J, with 15 bases between. Germline loops: CDR1 SGHTA, CDR2 FQGNSA.

This chain joins TRBV7-2 and TRBJ1-6; D gene unclear. The V gene lost 4 bases and the J gene lost 11 bases, with 15 bases spanning the gap. The CDR3 runs 14 residues. Germline V gene sequence: CDR1 SGHTA, CDR2 FQGNSA. The CDR3 sequence is CASSSSGIRAPLHF. CDR3 nucleotide sequence: TGTGCCAGCAGCTCATCAGGAATTAGGGCACCCCTCCACTTT.

The DNA of the CDR3 is TGTGCCAGCAGCTGGCAGCGGGGGGGCCCCCAAGAGACCCAGTACTTC. As protein: CASSWQRGGPQETQYF. The V call is TRBV7-3, the J call TRBJ2-5; 10 nucleotides match TRBD2. From germline, CDR1 is SGHTA and CDR2 FQGTGA. The CDR3 is 16 residues long. The V and J ends lost 4 bases and 1 base, in that order; junction bases with no gene match: 6.

In this sample, this clonotype turned up many times. This sequence joins TRBV5-1 and TRBJ2-7; 9 bases are shared with TRBD1. Germline V gene data show CDR1 as SGHRS and CDR2 as YFSETQ. The junction had 7 bases not matched to a gene; V was cut back by 3 bases and J by 3 bases. This CDR3 has 15 amino acids. CDR3 amino acids: CASSSSPTGGYEQYF. The CDR3 nucleotides read TGCGCCAGCAGCTCCTCCCCGACAGGGGGCTACGAGCAGTACTTC.

The chain has TRBV27 and TRBJ1-2; perhaps TRBD1 as D (6 bases). Trimming took 4 bases from V and 0 from J, leaving 12 bases between them. Germline V gives CDR1 MNHEY, CDR2 SMNVEV (reference sequence). The CDR3 has 15 amino acids. The CDR3 coding sequence is TGTGCCAGCAGTTCCATGGACAGAGCTAACTATGGCTACACCTTC. Amino acid sequence: CASSSMDRANYGYTF.

The table lists this clonotype with a few counts. A much larger clone differs by one base, so this may be a read error. The rearrangement joins TRBV13 to TRBJ2-7, with D perhaps TRBD1 or TRBD2 (6 bases each). The CDR3 spans 15 residues. The ends were cut back, 8 bases at V and 5 bases at J, with 22 bases in the middle. Germline CDR1 PRHDT, CDR2 FYEKMQ (reference sequence). As DNA, the CDR3 is TGTGCCAGCGGCCCGGGGGCCGGGACTGGCAACGAGCAGTACTTC. Translated, it gives CASGPGAGTGNEQYF. The variable domain in full, with the rest retrieved from reference TRBV13 and TRBJ2-7, is AAGVIQSPRHLIKEKRETATLKCYPIPRHDTVYWYQQGPGQDPQFLISFYEKMQSDKGSIPDRFSAQQFSDYHSELNMSSLELGDSALYFCASGPGAGTGNEQYFGPGTRLTVT.